The 17 T cell receptor beta chains below all came from one sample that was sequenced in a study of blood T cells in healthy people across ages. A second roughly 6 to 11 cycle PCR used barcoded and J-beta primers. TCRdb re-analysed the 5' RACE reads in MiXCR, keeping a single row per CDR3 protein. The sample carries about 290,000 distinct CDR3 sequences, 25% to 30% recorded once. Specimen: blood. The receptors come from a woman in her 70s in good health.

V and J are TRBV20-1 and TRBJ2-5; 12 bases line up with TRBD2. The end of the DNA aligns better with TRBJ2-1, so the J call may be wrong. Germline CDR1 reads DFQATT; CDR2 reads SNEGSKA (reference sequence). The CDR3 runs to 14 residues. CDR3 in DNA: TGCAGTGCCTCGACTAGCGGGAGTAACAATGAGCAGTTCTTC. Encoded protein: CSASTSGSNNEQFF.

V is TRBV27 and J is TRBJ2-7, with D unclear. V lost 8 bases and J 10 bases, leaving 6 bases between the germline ends. This CDR3 comprises 8 residues. Germline V gene sequence: CDR1 MNHEY, CDR2 SMNVEV (reference sequence). The CDR3 protein is CASRVQYF. The CDR3 coding sequence is TGTGCCAGCCGGGTCCAGTACTTC.

V gene TRBV9 combines with J gene TRBJ2-3; possible D gene TRBD1, 5 bases. This CDR3 spans 14 amino acids. Germline loops: CDR1 SGDLS, CDR2 YYNGEE. V was shortened by 0 bases and J by 5 bases, with 10 bases between the two germline ends. Here the CDR3 DNA reads TGTGCCAGCAGCGTAGAAGGGGTCTTAGATACGCAGTATTTT. Protein sequence: CASSVEGVLDTQYF.

As DNA, the CDR3 is TGTGCCACCAGTGATTTGGGGGCAGGGCTCATAGAGACCCAGTACTTC. This gives the protein CATSDLGAGLIETQYF. V is TRBV24-1 and J is TRBJ2-5; D perhaps matches TRBD1 (5 bases). The germline V and J ends were trimmed by 0 bases and 4 bases, with 14 bases remaining between them. The CDR3 runs 16 residues. The germline CDR1 and CDR2 sequences are KGHDR and SFDVKD.

The chain uses TRBV29-1 and TRBJ2-5; either TRBD1 or TRBD2 may supply D (6 bases each). The J call may be mistaken, given a closer DNA end match to TRBJ2-7. CDR1 and CDR2 (germline): SQVTM, ANQGSEA. The CDR3 covers 14 residues. Here the CDR3 reads CSVVRRDNFYEQYF. In DNA form, the CDR3 reads TGCAGCGTTGTTAGGAGGGACAACTTTTACGAGCAGTACTTC.

This chain joins TRBV5-1 and TRBJ2-5; 9 bases line up with TRBD2. The germline CDR1 and CDR2 sequences are SGHRS and YFSETQ. This CDR3 is 16 amino acids long. The V and J ends lost 0 bases and 2 bases, in that order; junction bases with no gene match: 5. Here the CDR3 DNA reads TGCGCCAGCAGCTTGGACCCTAGCGGGACTCAAGAGACCCAGTACTTC. Protein sequence: CASSLDPSGTQETQYF. The whole variable domain, remainder taken from reference TRBV5-1 and TRBJ2-5, is KAGVTQTPRYLIKTRGQQVTLSCSPISGHRSVSWYQQTPGQGLQFLFEYFSETQRNKGNFPGRFSGRQFSNSRSEMNVSTLELGDSALYLCASSLDPSGTQETQYFGPGTRLLVL.

The chain has TRBV20-1 and TRBJ2-1; 7 bases are shared with TRBD2. The trim removed 5 bases at V and 9 bases at J, leaving 10 bases unmatched. Germline V gives CDR1 DFQATT, CDR2 SNEGSKA (reference sequence). The CDR3 spans 13 residues. The CDR3 loop is CSARSGLAVEQFF. The CDR3 DNA reads TGCAGTGCTCGGAGTGGGCTAGCGGTTGAGCAGTTCTTC.

The V call is TRBV5-1, the J call TRBJ2-7; possibly TRBD2 for D (6 bases). The V and J ends lost 4 bases and 3 bases respectively, with 11 bases between them. Germline V CDR1 and CDR2: SGHRS, YFSETQ. This CDR3 region has 13 residues. CDR3 loop: CASSISGGYEQYF. The CDR3 nucleotides read TGCGCCAGCAGCATTAGCGGCGGCTACGAGCAGTACTTC.

The chain combines TRBV6-2 or TRBV6-3 with TRBJ2-7; the match to TRBD2 covers 11 bases. V was clipped by 4 bases and J by 4 bases; unmatched bases: 12. This CDR3 has 17 residues. CDR1 and CDR2 from the germline V gene are MNHEY and SVGEGT. CDR3: CASSLTSGITAPYEQYV. The DNA of the CDR3 is TGTGCCAGCAGTTTGACTAGCGGGATTACGGCCCCTTACGAGCAGTACGTC.

Remarks on this clonotype: A junction end diverges from the germline sequence, so it may reflect a read error. The rearrangement links TRBV12-3 or TRBV12-4 to TRBJ1-4; TRBD1 might be the D (6 bases). This CDR3 has 12 residues. The chain's CDR3 is CASKGEGAVRHF. As DNA, the CDR3 is TGTGCCAGCAAGGGGGAAGGGGCGGTCCGGCATTTT.

This clonotype was picked up a small number of times. An end of the junction does not agree with germline; a read error may underlie this. The V call is TRBV5-1, the J call TRBJ2-5; D not certain. The J call may be mistaken, given a closer DNA end match to TRBJ2-1. CDR3 size: 12 residues. Germline assignment: CDR1 SGHRS and CDR2 YFSETQ. The CDR3 sequence: CTSSQWDNEQFF. CDR3 nucleotides: TGCACCAGCAGCCAATGGGATAATGAGCAGTTCTTC.

The chain carries TRBV18 and TRBJ2-2; no reliable D call. CDR1 and CDR2 from the germline V gene are KGHSH and LQKENI. The CDR3 extends over 14 amino acids. Trimming removed 0 bases at V and 1 base at J, with 3 bases between. Here the CDR3 DNA reads TGTGCCAGCTCACCACCCGAGAACACCGGGGAGCTGTTTTTT. Translating it yields CASSPPENTGELFF.

This chain links TRBV3-1 with TRBJ2-1; a possible D gene is TRBD2 (6 bases). Trimming stripped 2 bases from V and 5 bases from J, with 13 bases between. The CDR3 consists of 15 residues. Germline-derived CDR1 and CDR2 are LGHDT and YNNKEL (reference sequence). CDR3 sequence (DNA): TGTGCCAGCAGCCAATTGGTGGGAGGTGACAATGAGCAGTTCTTC. Protein product: CASSQLVGGDNEQFF.

The chain employs TRBV5-1 and TRBJ2-5; 10 bases line up with TRBD1. Germline CDR1 reads SGHRS; CDR2 reads YFSETQ. V trimming: 4 bases; J trimming: 5 bases; junction bases outside the gene matches: 5. The CDR3 runs to 14 residues. In nucleotides, the CDR3 is TGCGCCAGCAGCATGACAGGGGGCAGTGAGACCCAGTACTTC. Its protein product is CASSMTGGSETQYF.

As concerns this clonotype: A much more abundant neighbour one base away suggests this may be a read error. The chain carries TRBV4-2 and TRBJ2-5; perhaps D is TRBD1 or TRBD2 (5 bases each). Trimming took 0 bases from V and 9 from J, leaving 17 bases between them. There are 15 residues in the CDR3. Germline lookup yields CDR1 LGHNA and CDR2 YNFKEQ. Here the CDR3 reads CASSQDGDGRKAQYF. The CDR3 coding sequence is TGTGCCAGCAGCCAAGATGGGGACGGTCGGAAGGCCCAGTACTTC.

J is TRBJ2-7 and V is TRBV29-1; 8 positions match TRBD1. This CDR3 spans 13 amino acids. Germline values: CDR1 SQVTM, CDR2 ANQGSEA. J lost 5 bases, V lost 1 base, and 4 bases had no gene match. CDR3 amino acids: CSVEGRGHHEQYF. CDR3 nucleotide sequence: TGCAGCGTTGAAGGCAGGGGGCATCACGAGCAGTACTTC.

This CDR3 is CASKTRGYVDTQYF. For the CDR3, the DNA is TGTGCCAGCAAGACCAGAGGATATGTAGATACGCAGTATTTT. The chain recombines TRBV6-1 with TRBJ2-3; the D is unclear. Trimming cost V 7 bases and J 5 bases, with 16 bases left between them. Germline V gene lookup returns CDR1 MNHNS and CDR2 SASEGT. The CDR3 consists of 14 residues.